The sequence of this TCR beta chain was determined in a study of T-cell reconstitution after alpha-beta-depleted transplantation in children (dated by TCRdb to 2015 to 2016). Turning to the overall study: The study quantitatively tracked T-cell immune reconstitution after TCRalphabeta/CD19-depleted allogeneic hematopoietic cell transplantation in children using TCR repertoire profiling.

Libraries were prepared through PCR. The sequencer listed for this sample is Illumina HiSeq 2500. TCR libraries were prepared with molecular barcoding, using unique molecular identifiers to normalize TCRbeta repertoire quantification. TCRdb cleaned the public reads at Q25 with fastp, built clones with MiXCR and kept in-frame beta chains. Records with the same CDR3 protein are collapsed into one entry carrying the most frequent genes and DNA. The table for this sample lists 200,000 to 250,000 distinct CDR3 sequences; about 9.2% of them were counted only once. Around 6.2% of the sample is held by the ten biggest clonotypes. Trimmed from V: 5 bases; trimmed from J: 5 bases; junction bases lacking a gene match: 15. CDR1 and CDR2, per the germline V gene (reference sequence), are MNHEY and SMNVEV. The CDR3 runs 18 amino acids, cysteine and phenylalanine included. The read is trimmed to its CDR3 DNA, 54 bases read in frame from base 1.

For this clonotype: Its antigen is not yet known. Base qualities are not recorded, but no much larger clone differs from it by a single base.

Material: PBMCs from the stem cell graft donor, obtained from the stem cell graft. Recombination linked TRBV27 to TRBJ2-1, with 10 middle bases fitting TRBD2. The receptor comes from a human donor who donated a stem cell graft to a child with acute lymphoblastic leukemia. CDR3 sequence: CASSLILDSSGSHNEQFF. Here is the DNA: TGTGCCAGCAGTCTCATCCTCGATTCTAGCGGGAGCCACAATGAGCAGTTCTTC.